There are many counts of the clone carrying this T cell receptor (beta chain). Antigen: not known. The entry originates in a study of T cells in Graves' hyperthyroidism and ophthalmopathy. Study findings and constraints: Blood also showed most of the thyroid clonotypes that were expanded above 0.001.

V was trimmed by 8 bases and J by 4 bases, leaving 11 bases between them. The CDR3 is made up of 13 amino acids. In germline, CDR1 is SNHLY, CDR2 FYNNEI. RNA transcripts provided the source from which TCR beta CDR3 regions were amplified. In the first-round RT-PCR of the TCR CDR3, the HTBI primer set was used. MiXCR, run by TCRdb on the multiplex PCR reads, gives a single entry per CDR3 protein. The sample has a few hundred thousand distinct CDR3 sequences; about 15% are singletons. This chain joins TRBV2 and TRBJ1-4; D is unresolved. This sequence was found in a woman under 40 with Graves' hyperthyroidism. Sequenced input: blood. CDR3 in amino acids: CASRNEFNEKLFF. The CDR3 DNA sequence: TGTGCCAGCCGTAACGAATTTAATGAAAAACTGTTTTTT.